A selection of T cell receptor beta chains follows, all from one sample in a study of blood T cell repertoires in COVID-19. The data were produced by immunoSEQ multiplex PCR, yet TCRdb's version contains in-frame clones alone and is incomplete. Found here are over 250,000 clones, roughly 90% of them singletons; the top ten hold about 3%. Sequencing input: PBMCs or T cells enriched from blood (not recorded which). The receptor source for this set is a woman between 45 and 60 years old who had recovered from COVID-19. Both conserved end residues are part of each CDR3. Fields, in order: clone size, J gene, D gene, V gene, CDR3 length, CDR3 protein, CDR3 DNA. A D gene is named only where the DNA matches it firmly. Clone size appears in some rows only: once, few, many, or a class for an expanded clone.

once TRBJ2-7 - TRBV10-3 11 CAISGLNEQYF TGTGCCATCAGTGGACTAAACGAGCAGTACTTC
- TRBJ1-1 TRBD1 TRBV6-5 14 CASNFRGRNTEAFF TGTGCCAGCAATTTCAGGGGGAGGAACACTGAAGCTTTCTTT
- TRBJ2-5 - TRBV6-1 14 CASSEDRAEETQYF TGTGCCAGCAGTGAAGATAGAGCGGAAGAGACCCAGTACTTC
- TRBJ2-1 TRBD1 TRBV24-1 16 CATSDLGQGSYNEQFF TGTGCCACCAGTGATTTGGGACAGGGCTCCTACAATGAGCAGTTCTTC
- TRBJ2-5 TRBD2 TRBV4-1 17 CASSQSDGGASQETQYF TGCGCCAGCAGCCAATCAGACGGGGGGGCCTCCCAAGAGACCCAGTACTTC
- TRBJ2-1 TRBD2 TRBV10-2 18 CASSESTIRSGRLNEQFF TGCGCCAGCAGTGAGTCGACGATTAGGAGCGGGAGATTAAATGAGCAGTTCTTC
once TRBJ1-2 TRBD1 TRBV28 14 CASSGRDRGYGYTF TGTGCCAGCAGTGGCCGGGACAGGGGGTATGGCTACACCTTC
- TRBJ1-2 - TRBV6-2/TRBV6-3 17 CASSFSMLNRFDYGYTF TGTGCCAGCAGTTTCTCCATGCTCAACAGGTTTGACTATGGCTACACCTTC
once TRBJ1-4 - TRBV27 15 CASSSHRVTNEKLFF TGTGCCAGCAGTTCCCACAGGGTAACTAATGAAAAACTGTTTTTT
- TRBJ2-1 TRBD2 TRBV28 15 CASSPSGIAGHEQFF TGTGCCAGCAGTCCATCAGGAATAGCGGGCCATGAGCAGTTCTTC
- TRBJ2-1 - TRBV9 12 CASSVDRDEQFF TGTGCCAGCAGCGTAGACAGGGATGAGCAGTTCTTC
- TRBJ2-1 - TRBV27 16 CASSFTGSSSYNEQFF TGTGCCAGCAGTTTTACAGGATCGAGCTCCTACAATGAGCAGTTCTTC
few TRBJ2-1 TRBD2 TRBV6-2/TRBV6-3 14 CASTPRPGGAEQFF TGTGCCAGCACCCCGCGGCCGGGAGGGGCTGAGCAGTTCTTC
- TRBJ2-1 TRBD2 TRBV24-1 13 CATSDSSGREQFF TGTGCCACCAGTGATAGTAGCGGGAGGGAGCAGTTCTTC
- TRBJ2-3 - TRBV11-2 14 CASSLGTAGDTQYF TGTGCCAGCAGCTTAGGGACAGCGGGGGATACGCAGTATTTT
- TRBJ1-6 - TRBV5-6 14 CASSGGSYNSPLHF TGTGCCAGCAGCGGGGGGTCCTATAATTCACCCCTCCACTTT
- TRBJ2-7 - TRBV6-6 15 CASSRSGATHYEQYF TGTGCCAGCAGTCGAAGTGGGGCAACACACTACGAGCAGTACTTC
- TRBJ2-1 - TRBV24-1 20 CATSENQGRRGRDSYNEQFF TGTGCCACCAGTGAAAACCAGGGAAGAAGGGGGCGGGACTCCTACAATGAGCAGTTCTTC
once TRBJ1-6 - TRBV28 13 CASNRNRNSPLHF TGTGCCAGCAACCGGAACAGAAATTCACCCCTCCACTTT
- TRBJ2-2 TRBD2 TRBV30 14 CAWDSGRGAGELFF TGTGCCTGGGATAGCGGGAGAGGGGCCGGGGAGCTGTTTTTT
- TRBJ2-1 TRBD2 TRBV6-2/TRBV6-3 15 CASSYSLAGVGEQFF TGTGCCAGCAGTTACTCACTAGCGGGAGTAGGTGAGCAGTTCTTC
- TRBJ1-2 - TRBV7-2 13 CASSLQINYGYTF TGTGCCAGCAGCCTACAGATTAACTATGGCTACACCTTC
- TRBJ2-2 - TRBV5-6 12 CASSLSSGELFF TGTGCCAGCAGCTTATCGTCCGGGGAGCTGTTTTTT
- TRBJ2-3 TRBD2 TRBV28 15 CASRLTSGSSDTQYF TGTGCCAGCAGGCTTACTAGCGGGAGCTCAGATACGCAGTATTTT
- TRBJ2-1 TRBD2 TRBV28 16 CASSPLLAGMFNEQFF TGTGCCAGCAGTCCCTTACTAGCGGGGATGTTCAATGAGCAGTTCTTC
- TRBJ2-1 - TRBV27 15 CASSFSLTGYNEQFF TGTGCCAGCAGTTTCTCGTTGACTGGCTACAATGAGCAGTTCTTC
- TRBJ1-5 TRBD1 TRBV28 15 CASSSPRTGDQPQHF TGTGCCAGCAGTTCCCCTCGGACAGGGGATCAGCCCCAGCATTTT
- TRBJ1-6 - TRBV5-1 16 CASSVRLTGSGSPLHF TGCGCCAGCAGCGTAAGACTCACAGGGTCAGGTTCACCCCTCCACTTT
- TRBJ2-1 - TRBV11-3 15 CASSSRGLSYNEQFF TGTGCCAGCAGCTCCAGGGGTCTCTCCTACAATGAGCAGTTCTTC
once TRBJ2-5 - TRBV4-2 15 CASSQGTGEMETQYF TGTGCCAGCAGCCAAGGTACGGGAGAGATGGAGACCCAGTACTTC
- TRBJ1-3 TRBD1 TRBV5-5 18 CASSLSRDRGLTGNTIYF TGTGCCAGCAGCCTGTCCCGGGACAGGGGGCTCACTGGAAACACCATATATTTT
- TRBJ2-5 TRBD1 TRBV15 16 CATSRKWTGGQETQYF TGTGCCACCAGCAGAAAGTGGACAGGGGGGCAAGAGACCCAGTACTTC
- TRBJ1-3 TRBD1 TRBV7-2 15 CASSLGTGTGNTIYF TGTGCCAGCAGCTTAGGGACAGGGACTGGAAACACCATATATTTT
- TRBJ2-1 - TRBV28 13 CASSFMGVREQFF TGTGCCAGCAGTTTCATGGGAGTTCGGGAGCAGTTCTTC
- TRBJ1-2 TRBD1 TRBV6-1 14 CASSEQGAGYGYTF TGTGCCAGCAGCGAACAGGGGGCTGGGTATGGCTACACCTTC
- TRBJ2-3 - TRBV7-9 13 CASSPRRGDTQYF TGTGCCAGCAGCCCCAGAAGGGGGGATACGCAGTATTTT
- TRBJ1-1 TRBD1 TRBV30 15 CAWATGGLGGTEAFF TGTGCCTGGGCGACAGGGGGCTTGGGAGGCACTGAAGCTTTCTTT
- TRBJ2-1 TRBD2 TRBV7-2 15 CASSLEWGTSGRPFF TGTGCCAGCAGCTTAGAGTGGGGGACTAGCGGGAGACCGTTCTTC
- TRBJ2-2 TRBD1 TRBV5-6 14 CASSADRGAGELFF TGTGCCAGCAGCGCAGACAGGGGGGCCGGGGAGCTGTTTTTT
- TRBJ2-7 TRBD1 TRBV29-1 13 CSAQGQSSYEQYF TGCAGCGCCCAGGGACAGTCCTCCTACGAGCAGTACTTC
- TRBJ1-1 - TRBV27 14 CASNIRGMTTEAFF TGTGCCAGCAATATAAGGGGGATGACCACTGAAGCTTTCTTT
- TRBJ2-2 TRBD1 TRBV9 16 CASSKTGQGAYGELFF TGTGCCAGCAGTAAAACGGGACAGGGGGCATACGGGGAGCTGTTTTTT
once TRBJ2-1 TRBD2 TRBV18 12 CASSTLAYEQFF TGTGCCAGCTCAACACTAGCGTATGAGCAGTTCTTC
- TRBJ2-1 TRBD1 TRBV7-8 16 CASSLPDRGRIYEQFF TGTGCCAGCAGCCTGCCCGACAGGGGGCGCATCTATGAGCAGTTCTTC
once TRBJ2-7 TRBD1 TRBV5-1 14 CASSLATGGSEQYF TGCGCCAGCAGCTTGGCTACAGGGGGCTCCGAGCAGTACTTC
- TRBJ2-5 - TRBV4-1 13 CASSQRDQETQYF TGCGCCAGCAGCCAGCGGGACCAAGAGACCCAGTACTTC
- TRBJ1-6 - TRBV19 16 CASSQQFGQNNSPLHF TGTGCCAGTAGTCAACAATTCGGACAGAATAATTCACCCCTCCACTTT
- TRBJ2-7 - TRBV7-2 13 CASSPRSAGWQYF TGTGCCAGCAGCCCCCGGTCCGCGGGGTGGCAGTACTTC
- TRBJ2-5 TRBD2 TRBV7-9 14 CASLRGEAAETQYF TGTGCCAGCCTCCGGGGGGAGGCGGCAGAGACCCAGTACTTC
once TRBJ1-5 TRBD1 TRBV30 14 CAWSVGQGNQPQHF TGTGCCTGGAGTGTCGGACAGGGCAATCAGCCCCAGCATTTT